The source of this T cell receptor (beta chain) is a study of blood T cell repertoires in COVID-19. Clones were sequenced by immunoSEQ multiplex PCR, and TCRdb holds only the in-frame ones, with some missing. The top ten clones hold roughly 4.4% of a sample with some 68,000 clones, about 86% of them seen once. Germline loops: CDR1 KGHDR, CDR2 SFDVKD. Trimming at V came to 1 base and at J to 7 bases, leaving 5 bases not matched to a gene. The length of the CDR3 is 16 residues. Sequencing used peripheral blood. The receptor's source is a man aged 45-65 years with active COVID-19. The chain recombines TRBV24-1 with TRBJ2-1; 11 bases agree with TRBD2. The chain's CDR3 is CATSDFPTSGTNEQFF. The DNA for the CDR3 is TGTGCCACCAGTGATTTTCCGACTAGCGGGACAAATGAGCAGTTCTTC.